The source of this T cell receptor beta chain is a study of cytomegalovirus exposure and HLA in healthy donors. Study-wide background: HLA-typed donors contributed 65 million to 85 million unique TCRs, which were held in an early data release.

This CDR3 is 14 amino acids long. The germline V gene has CDR1 MNHNS and CDR2 SASEGT. V was pared by 9 bases and J by 9 bases, with 5 bases of the junction left unmatched. PCR employed 60 Vbeta and 13 Jbeta primers. Some clones are missing from TCRdb's copy, which holds only in-frame ones; the method was immunoSEQ multiplex PCR. Among 90,000 to 120,000 clones listed, approximately 81% were seen once. V usage is TRBV6-1 and J usage is TRBJ2-1; 16 bases line up with TRBD2. The source of this sequence is a man aged 25-45 years in good health and CMV-seronegative. Sequencing used PBMCs. CDR3 bases: TGTGCCAGAGGGACTAGCGGGGGGGCGAGTGAGCAGTTCTTC. This codes for CARGTSGGASEQFF.